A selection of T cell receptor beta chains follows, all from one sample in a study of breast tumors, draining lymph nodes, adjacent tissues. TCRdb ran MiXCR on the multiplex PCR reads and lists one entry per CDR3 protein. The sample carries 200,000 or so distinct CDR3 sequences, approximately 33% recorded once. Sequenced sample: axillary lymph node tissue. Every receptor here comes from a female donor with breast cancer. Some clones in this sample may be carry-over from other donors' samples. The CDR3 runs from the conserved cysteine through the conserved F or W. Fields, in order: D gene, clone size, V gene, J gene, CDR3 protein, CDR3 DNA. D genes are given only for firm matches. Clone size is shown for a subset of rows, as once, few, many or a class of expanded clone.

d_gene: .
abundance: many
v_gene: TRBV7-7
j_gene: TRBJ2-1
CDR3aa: CASSLVTGNEQFF
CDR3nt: TGTGCTAGCAGCTTAGTTACAGGGAATGAGCAGTTCTTC

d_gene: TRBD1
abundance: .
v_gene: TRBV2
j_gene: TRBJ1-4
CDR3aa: CASSPRRAGGNEKLFF
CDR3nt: TGTGCCAGCAGTCCCCGGAGGGCAGGGGGGAATGAAAAACTGTTTTTT

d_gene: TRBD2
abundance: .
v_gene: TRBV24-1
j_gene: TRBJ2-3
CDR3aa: CATSIAGSGGDTQYF
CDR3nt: TGTGCCACCAGTATAGCGGGATCGGGGGGTGATACGCAGTATTTT

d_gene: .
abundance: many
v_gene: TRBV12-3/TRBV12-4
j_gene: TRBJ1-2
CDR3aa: CASSLAAGGYGYTF
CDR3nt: TGTGCCAGCAGTTTAGCGGCGGGTGGCTATGGCTACACCTTC

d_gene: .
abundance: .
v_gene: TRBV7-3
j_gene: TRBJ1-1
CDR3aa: CASSLEGKGTEAFF
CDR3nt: TGTGCCAGCAGCTTAGAAGGGAAAGGGACTGAAGCTTTCTTT

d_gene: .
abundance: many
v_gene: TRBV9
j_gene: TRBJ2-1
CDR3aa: CASSVDHYNEQFF
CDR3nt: TGTGCCAGCAGCGTGGACCACTACAATGAGCAGTTCTTC

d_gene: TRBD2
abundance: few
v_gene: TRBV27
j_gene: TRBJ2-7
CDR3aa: CASSFKLSSGTSYEQYF
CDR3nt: TGTGCCAGCAGTTTCAAGTTGTCTAGCGGGACCTCCTACGAGCAGTACTTC

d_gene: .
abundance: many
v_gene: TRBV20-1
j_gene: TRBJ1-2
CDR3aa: CSAPKEENYGYTF
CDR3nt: TGCAGTGCGCCTAAGGAAGAGAACTATGGCTACACCTTC

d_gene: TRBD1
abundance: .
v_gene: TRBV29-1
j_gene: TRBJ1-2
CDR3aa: CGVEVQGVVGYTF
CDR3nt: TGCGGCGTTGAGGTACAGGGGGTTGTTGGCTACACCTTC

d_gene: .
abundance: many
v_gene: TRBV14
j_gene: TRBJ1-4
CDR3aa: CASSLTEGTIEKLFF
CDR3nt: TGTGCCAGCAGCCTCACCGAGGGGACTATCGAAAAACTGTTTTTT

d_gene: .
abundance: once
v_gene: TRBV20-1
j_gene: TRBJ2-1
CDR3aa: CSYSEGGDSQFF
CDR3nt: TGCAGTTACTCGGAGGGGGGGGACTCGCAGTTCTTC

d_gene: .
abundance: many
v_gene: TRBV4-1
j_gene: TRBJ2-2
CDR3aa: CASSQGDGTTGELFF
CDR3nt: TGCGCCAGCAGCCAAGGGGACGGAACCACCGGGGAGCTGTTTTTT

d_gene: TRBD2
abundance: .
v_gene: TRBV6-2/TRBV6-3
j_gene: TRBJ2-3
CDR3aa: CASSVLAYTDTQYF
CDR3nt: TGTGCCAGCAGCGTACTAGCGTACACAGATACGCAGTATTTT

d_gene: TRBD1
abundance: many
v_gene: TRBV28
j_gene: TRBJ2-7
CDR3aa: CASSLDRVHEQYF
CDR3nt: TGTGCCAGCAGTTTAGACAGGGTGCACGAGCAGTACTTC

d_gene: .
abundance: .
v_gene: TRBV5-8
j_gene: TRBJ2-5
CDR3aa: CASSFGGRETQHF
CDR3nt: TGTGCCAGCAGCTTTGGGGGGCGGGAGACCCAGCACTTC

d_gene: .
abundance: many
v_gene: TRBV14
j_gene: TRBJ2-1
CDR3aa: CASSHPVSNEQFF
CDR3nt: TGTGCCAGCAGCCATCCCGTGAGTAATGAGCAGTTCTTC

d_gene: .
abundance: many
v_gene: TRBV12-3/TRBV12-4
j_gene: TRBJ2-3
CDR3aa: CASSFGGAPSTDTQYF
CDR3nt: TGTGCCAGCAGTTTTGGGGGGGCCCCCTCCACAGATACGCAGTATTTT

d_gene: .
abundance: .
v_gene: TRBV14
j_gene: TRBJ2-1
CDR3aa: CASSQGRVDEQFF
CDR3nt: TGTGCCAGCAGCCAAGGGAGGGTGGATGAGCAGTTCTTC

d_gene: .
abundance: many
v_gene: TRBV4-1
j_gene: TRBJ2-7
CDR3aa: CASSQGDGSYEQYF
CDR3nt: TGCGCCAGCAGCCAAGGCGACGGTTCCTACGAGCAGTACTTC

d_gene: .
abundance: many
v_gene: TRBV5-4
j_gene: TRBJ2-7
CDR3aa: CASSLEADKLYEQYF
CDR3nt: TGTGCCAGCAGCTTGGAAGCAGATAAGCTCTACGAGCAGTACTTC

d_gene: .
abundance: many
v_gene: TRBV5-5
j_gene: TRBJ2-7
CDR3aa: CASSAGPGSYYEQYF
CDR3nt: TGTGCCAGCAGCGCGGGCCCTGGATCTTACTACGAGCAGTACTTC

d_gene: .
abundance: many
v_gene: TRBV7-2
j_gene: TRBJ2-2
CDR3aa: CASSFRGGSNTGELFF
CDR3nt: TGTGCCAGCAGCTTTCGTGGCGGGTCGAACACCGGGGAGCTGTTTTTT

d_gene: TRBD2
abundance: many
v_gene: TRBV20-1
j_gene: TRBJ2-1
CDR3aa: CSATPTSGDGYNEQFF
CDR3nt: TGCAGTGCTACCCCGACTAGCGGGGATGGCTACAATGAGCAGTTCTTC

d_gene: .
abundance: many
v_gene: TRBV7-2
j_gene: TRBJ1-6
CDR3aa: CASSSVPESPLHF
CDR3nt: TGTGCCAGCAGCTCCGTACCTGAGTCCCCCCTCCACTTT

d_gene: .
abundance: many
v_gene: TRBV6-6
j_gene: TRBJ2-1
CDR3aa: CASSYSRGDYNEQFF
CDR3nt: TGTGCCAGCAGTTACTCGAGAGGAGATTACAATGAGCAGTTCTTC

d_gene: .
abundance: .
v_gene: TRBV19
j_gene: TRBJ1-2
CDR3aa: CASSILGGGYGYTF
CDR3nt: TGTGCCAGTAGTATTTTAGGTGGAGGCTATGGCTACACCTTC

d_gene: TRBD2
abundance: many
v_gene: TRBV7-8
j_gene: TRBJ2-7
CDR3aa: CASRRTWGLAGAKEQYF
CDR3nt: TGTGCCAGCAGAAGGACCTGGGGATTAGCGGGAGCGAAAGAGCAGTACTTC

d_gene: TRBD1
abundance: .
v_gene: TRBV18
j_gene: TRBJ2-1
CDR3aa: CASSPTGTGNNEQFF
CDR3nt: TGTGCCAGCTCACCAACCGGGACAGGGAACAATGAGCAGTTCTTC

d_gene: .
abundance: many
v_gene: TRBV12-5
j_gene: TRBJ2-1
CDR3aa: CASGLTGDFGNEQFF
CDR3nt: TGTGCTAGTGGTTTGACCGGGGACTTCGGCAATGAGCAGTTCTTC

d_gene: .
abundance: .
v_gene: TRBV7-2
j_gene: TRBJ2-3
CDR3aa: CASSLSRDTQYF
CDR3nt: TGTGCCAGCAGCTTATCACGAGATACGCAGTATTTT

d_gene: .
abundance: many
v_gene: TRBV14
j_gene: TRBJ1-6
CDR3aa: CASSQQGALYNSPLHF
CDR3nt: TGTGCCAGCAGCCAGCAGGGAGCTTTATATAATTCACCCCTCCACTTT

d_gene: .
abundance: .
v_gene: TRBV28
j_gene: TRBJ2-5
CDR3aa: CASSGSYRETQYF
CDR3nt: TGTGCCAGCAGCGGGAGTTACAGAGAGACCCAGTACTTC

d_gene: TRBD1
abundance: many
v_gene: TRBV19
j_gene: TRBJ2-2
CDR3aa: CASSPPPTQGMNTGELFF
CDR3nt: TGTGCCAGTAGTCCCCCCCCTACACAGGGGATGAACACCGGGGAGCTGTTTTTT

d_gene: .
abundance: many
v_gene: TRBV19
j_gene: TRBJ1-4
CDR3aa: CASSISRGNEKLFF
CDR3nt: TGTGCCAGTAGTATAAGTAGGGGAAATGAAAAACTGTTTTTT

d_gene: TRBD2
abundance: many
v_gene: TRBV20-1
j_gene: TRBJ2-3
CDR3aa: CSHSSGSSTDTQYF
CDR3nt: TGCAGCCACTCTAGCGGGAGTAGCACAGATACGCAGTATTTT

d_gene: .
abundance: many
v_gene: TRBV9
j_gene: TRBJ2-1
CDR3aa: CASRQGPGDNEQFF
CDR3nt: TGTGCCAGCAGACAGGGCCCGGGCGACAATGAGCAGTTCTTC

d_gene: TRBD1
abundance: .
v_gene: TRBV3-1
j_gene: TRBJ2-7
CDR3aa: CASGSTGGRYEQYF
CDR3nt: TGTGCCAGCGGCTCTACAGGGGGGAGGTACGAGCAGTACTTC

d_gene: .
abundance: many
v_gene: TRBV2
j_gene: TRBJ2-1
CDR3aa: CASPRTANEQFF
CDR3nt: TGTGCCAGCCCCCGAACGGCAAATGAGCAGTTCTTC

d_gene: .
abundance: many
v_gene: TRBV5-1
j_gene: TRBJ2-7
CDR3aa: CASSLDRYGEQYF
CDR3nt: TGCGCCAGCAGCCTGGACCGGTACGGCGAGCAGTACTTC

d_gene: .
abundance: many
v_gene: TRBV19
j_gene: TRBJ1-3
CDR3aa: CASSIDRSSGNTIYF
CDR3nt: TGTGCCAGTAGTATAGACAGGAGCTCTGGAAACACCATATATTTT